Each of the 17 T cell receptor beta chains below was sequenced from the same sample in a study of identifying expanded T cells in peripheral blood (dated 2019 in TCRdb). The protocol used for the library was the immunoSEQ multiplex PCR assay. TCRdb took this table from immuneACCESS and kept in-frame rearrangements with V and J called. Such tables lack part of the clones; where checked against another copy, unresolved V genes explain under half of the gap, and the rest is unexplained. The sample profile shows 75,000 to 90,000 clones; roughly 86% of them were found once. The leading ten clones occupy about 20% of the sample. Sequencing was done on a sample of blood. The receptors here all came from a person aged 18 to 70 in good health.

Notes on this clone: One end of the junction is discordant with germline, which a read error may explain. The chain combines TRBV29-1 with TRBJ2-5; perhaps D is TRBD1 or TRBD2 (5 bases each). Germline values: CDR1 SQVTM, CDR2 ANQGSEA. The CDR3 is 12 residues long. CDR3 loop: CSVAGTIEAQYF. The CDR3 coding sequence is TGCAGCGTCGCAGGGACCATAGAGGCCCAGTACTTC.

The chain carries TRBV19 and TRBJ2-1, with 12 positions matching TRBD2. CDR3 length: 16 amino acids. J lost 12 bases, V lost 5 bases, and 14 bases had no gene match. Germline V gene data show CDR1 as LNHDA and CDR2 as SQIVND (reference sequence). CDR3 in DNA: TGTGCCAGTAGTCCCCGGACTAGCGGGATTATAGACGGGCAGTTCTTC. Its translation is CASSPRTSGIIDGQFF.

The chain is built from TRBV7-2 and TRBJ2-7; D is unresolved. V lost 3 bases and J lost 0, with 9 bases in between. CDR3 length: 14 residues. Germline loops: CDR1 SGHTA, CDR2 FQGNSA. The CDR3 loop reads CASSFPTASYEQYF. The CDR3 DNA follows: TGTGCCAGCAGCTTCCCCACGGCCTCCTACGAGCAGTACTTC.

V gene TRBV28 combines with J gene TRBJ2-3, with D perhaps assigned TRBD1 or TRBD2 (5 bases each). The ends were cut back, 3 bases at V and 6 bases at J, with 19 bases in the middle. This CDR3 has 16 residues. CDR1 and CDR2 from the germline V gene are MDHEN and SYDVKM. The CDR3 region has the DNA TGTGCCAGCAGTTTTCCAGGGTCGGGATCTGAGGATACGCAGTATTTT. The encoded protein is CASSFPGSGSEDTQYF.

The chain is built from TRBV14 and TRBJ2-1; the match to TRBD2 covers 14 bases. With 8 bases clipped from V and 14 bases from J, the junction kept 23 bases outside the gene matches. This CDR3 region has 18 residues. Germline loops: CDR1 SGHDN, CDR2 FVKESK. CDR3 DNA sequence: TGTGCCAGCGGGCTCCGTTATACGACCGGGACTAGCGGGAGATTAGAGTTCTTC. Its protein product is CASGLRYTTGTSGRLEFF.

The rearrangement links TRBV19 to TRBJ1-1; tentatively, D is TRBD1 (6 bases). The V end lost 4 bases, the J end lost 2 bases, and 14 bases lay between the germline ends. The CDR3 length is 15 residues. The V gene's germline CDR1 is LNHDA and CDR2 SQIVND (reference sequence). CDR3 in DNA: TGTGCCAGTAGTACATCTCGACAGGTAAACACTGAAGCTTTCTTT. Encoded protein: CASSTSRQVNTEAFF.

Notes on this clone: The junction and the germline gene differ at one end; a read error may be behind it. The chain carries TRBV7-9 and TRBJ2-5, with 8 positions matching TRBD2. This CDR3 has 13 residues. Germline-derived CDR1 and CDR2 are SEHNR and FQNEAQ (reference sequence). The CDR3 DNA is TGTGCCAGCAGCTTAGAACTTCCGGGACTAGTGCACTTC. It encodes CASSLELPGLVHF.

The chain carries TRBV4-1 and TRBJ2-7, with D possibly matching TRBD2 (6 bases). Deletions cut 1 base from V and 4 bases from J, with 8 bases between. CDR1 is MGHRA and CDR2 is YSYEKL in the germline V gene. The CDR3 loop spans 13 amino acids. CDR3 residues: CASSQGLAYEQYF. The CDR3 DNA sequence: TGCGCCAGCAGCCAAGGGCTAGCGTACGAGCAGTACTTC.

The V gene is TRBV30, the J gene TRBJ1-5; no clear D. The germline V and J ends were trimmed by 0 bases and 3 bases, with 12 bases remaining between them. Germline V gives CDR1 GTSNPN, CDR2 SVGIG (reference sequence). The CDR3 runs 15 residues. The CDR3: CAWSVAGYYNQPQHF. The CDR3 nucleotides are TGTGCCTGGAGTGTAGCAGGATATTACAATCAGCCCCAGCATTTT.

The V call is TRBV11-2, the J call TRBJ2-3, with unresolved D. The V gene's germline CDR1 is SGHAT and CDR2 FQNNGV. The CDR3 covers 11 residues. V lost 3 bases, J lost 2 bases, and 0 bases lay in between. The CDR3 DNA sequence: TGTGCCAGCAGCTTCACAGATACGCAGTATTTT. Translated: CASSFTDTQYF.

CDR3 sequence: CATSKGGTNEKLFF. DNA for the CDR3: TGTGCCACCAGCAAGGGGGGAACTAATGAAAAACTGTTTTTT. The rearrangement links TRBV15 to TRBJ1-4; tentative D call: TRBD1 (6 bases). Trimming took off 4 bases at V and 1 base at J, with 7 bases between the two ends. Germline V CDR1 and CDR2: LNHNV, YYDKDF (reference sequence). The CDR3 covers 14 residues.

This clone was observed a few times. The chain links TRBV5-4 to TRBJ1-2; D perhaps matches TRBD1 (6 bases). The CDR3 consists of 12 residues. Germline V gene data show CDR1 as SGHNT and CDR2 as YYREEE (reference sequence). Trimming took 5 bases from V and 6 from J, leaving 11 bases between them. The CDR3 sequence: CASSSTGNGYTF. CDR3 bases: TGTGCCAGCAGTTCCACAGGGAATGGCTACACCTTC.

In DNA, the CDR3 is TGTGCCAGCAGCTTAGGGTTAGCGGACGAGCAGTACTTC. Its translation: CASSLGLADEQYF. The chain joins TRBV11-2 to TRBJ2-7; D perhaps matches TRBD2 (6 bases). V dropped 1 base and J dropped 5 bases, with 9 bases sitting between them. The CDR3 spans 13 residues. Germline values: CDR1 SGHAT, CDR2 FQNNGV. Complete variable domain (other parts from reference TRBV11-2 and TRBJ2-7): EAGVAQSPRYKIIEKRQSVAFWCNPISGHATLYWYQQILGQGPKLLIQFQNNGVVDDSQLPKDRFSAERLKGVDSTLKIQPAKLEDSAVYLCASSLGLADEQYFGPGTRLTVT.

V usage is TRBV27 and J usage is TRBJ2-1; the D gene is possibly TRBD2 (5 bases). With 0 bases removed from V and 2 bases from J, the gap between germline ends came to 8 bases. The CDR3 is 15 amino acids. The germline gives CDR1 MNHEY, CDR2 SMNVEV (reference sequence). The CDR3 region is CASSLSAGTYNEQFF. CDR3 coding DNA: TGTGCCAGCAGTTTATCCGCGGGCACCTACAATGAGCAGTTCTTC.

The genes are TRBV21-1 and TRBJ1-4. TRBV21-1 is deemed a pseudogene. The CDR3 is made up of 14 amino acids. CDR3 nucleotides: TGTGCCAGCGGAGGGGTGGGGGATGATGAAAAACTGTTTTTT. It is translated as CASGGVGDDEKLFF.

The chain couples TRBV28 to TRBJ1-5; possible D gene TRBD1, 5 bases. V lost 3 bases to trimming and J lost 3 bases, with 9 bases between them. Germline V CDR1 and CDR2: MDHEN, SYDVKM. This CDR3 has 14 amino acids. The CDR3: CASSLGQFNQPQHF. The CDR3 DNA reads as TGTGCCAGCAGTTTGGGGCAGTTCAATCAGCCCCAGCATTTT.

The J gene is TRBJ2-1, the V gene TRBV28; 10 nucleotides agree with TRBD2. This CDR3 region has 16 residues. The ends lost 5 bases at V and 0 bases at J; junction bases unmatched: 4. Germline values: CDR1 MDHEN, CDR2 SYDVKM. In DNA, the CDR3 is TGTGCCAGCAGTGGGGCTAGCGGGAGCTCCTACAATGAGCAGTTCTTC. Translation: CASSGASGSSYNEQFF.